This T cell receptor (beta chain) was obtained from a study of CD8 T cells in ankylosing spondylitis. Study-wide findings and caveats: Researchers reportedly found disease-linked clones significantly enriched in matched ankylosing spondylitis synovial fluid. A TCR beta motif of roughly eight highly homologous variants appeared characteristic of ankylosing spondylitis blood.

TCRdb re-called the 5' RACE reads with MiXCR, one entry per CDR3 protein. The sample shows 240,000 or so distinct CDR3 sequences, 8.6% of them seen only once. This clonotype was seen at least ten times. Its specificity is unknown. This CDR3 is 13 amino acids long. V was clipped by 8 bases and J by 4 bases, with 14 bases between them. J is TRBJ2-5 and V is TRBV12-3 or TRBV12-4; D ambiguous. The origin of this receptor is a male donor with ankylosing spondylitis or in good health (not recorded which). The sequencing input was blood, either unsorted or a sorted T cell fraction (not recorded which). CDR3 protein: CASFRRLGETQYF. CDR3 in DNA: TGTGCCAGCTTTCGCCGGCTAGGAGAGACCCAGTACTTC.